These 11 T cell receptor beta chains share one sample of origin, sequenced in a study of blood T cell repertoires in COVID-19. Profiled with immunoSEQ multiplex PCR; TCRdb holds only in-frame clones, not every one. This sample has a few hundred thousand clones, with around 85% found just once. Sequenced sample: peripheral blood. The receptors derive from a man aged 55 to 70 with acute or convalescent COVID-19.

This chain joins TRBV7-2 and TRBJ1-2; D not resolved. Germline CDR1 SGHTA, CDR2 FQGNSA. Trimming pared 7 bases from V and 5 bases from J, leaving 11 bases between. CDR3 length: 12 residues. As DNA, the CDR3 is TGTGCCAGCACCCACACGGGGTATGGCTACACCTTC. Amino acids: CASTHTGYGYTF.

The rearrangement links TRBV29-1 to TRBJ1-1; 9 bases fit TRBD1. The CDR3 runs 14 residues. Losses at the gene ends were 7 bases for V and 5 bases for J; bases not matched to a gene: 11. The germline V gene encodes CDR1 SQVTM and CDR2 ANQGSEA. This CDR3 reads CSGRTGARGTEAFF. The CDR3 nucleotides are TGCAGCGGCCGGACAGGGGCCAGAGGTACTGAAGCTTTCTTT.

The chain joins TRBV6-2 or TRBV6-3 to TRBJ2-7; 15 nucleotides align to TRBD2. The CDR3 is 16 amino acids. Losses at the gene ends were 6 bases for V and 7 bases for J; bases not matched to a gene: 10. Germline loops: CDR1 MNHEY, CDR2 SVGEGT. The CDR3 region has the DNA TGTGCCAGCAGCGAAGGACTAGCGGGAGGGCCTAGGGAGCAGTACTTC. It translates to CASSEGLAGGPREQYF.

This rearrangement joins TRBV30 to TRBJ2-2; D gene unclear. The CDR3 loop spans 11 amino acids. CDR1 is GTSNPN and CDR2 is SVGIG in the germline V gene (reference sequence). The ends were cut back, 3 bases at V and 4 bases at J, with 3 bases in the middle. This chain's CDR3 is CAWRSTGELFF. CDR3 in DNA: TGTGCCTGGAGGAGCACCGGGGAGCTGTTTTTT.

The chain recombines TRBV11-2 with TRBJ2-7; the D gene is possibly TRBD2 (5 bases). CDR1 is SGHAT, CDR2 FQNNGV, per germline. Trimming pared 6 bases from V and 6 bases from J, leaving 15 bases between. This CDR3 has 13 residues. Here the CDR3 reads CASRGAGPFEQYF. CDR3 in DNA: TGTGCCAGCAGGGGAGCCGGGCCCTTCGAGCAGTACTTC.

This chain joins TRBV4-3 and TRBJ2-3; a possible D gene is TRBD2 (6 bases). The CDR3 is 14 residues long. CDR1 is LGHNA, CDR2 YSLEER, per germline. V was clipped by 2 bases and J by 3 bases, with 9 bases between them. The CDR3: CASSQTGSTDTQYF. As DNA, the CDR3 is TGCGCCAGCAGCCAAACCGGGAGTACAGATACGCAGTATTTT.

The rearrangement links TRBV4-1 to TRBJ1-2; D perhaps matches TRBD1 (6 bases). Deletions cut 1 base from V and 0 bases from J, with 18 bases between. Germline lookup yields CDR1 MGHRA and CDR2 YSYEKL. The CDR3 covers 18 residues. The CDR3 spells CASSQGDTRPHSNYGYTF. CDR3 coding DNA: TGCGCCAGCAGCCAAGGGGACACAAGGCCCCACTCTAACTATGGCTACACCTTC.

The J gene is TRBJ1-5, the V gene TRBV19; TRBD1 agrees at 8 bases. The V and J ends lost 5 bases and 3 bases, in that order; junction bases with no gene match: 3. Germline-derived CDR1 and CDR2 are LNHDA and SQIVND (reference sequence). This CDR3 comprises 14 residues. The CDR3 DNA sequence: TGTGCCAGTAGTCCGACAGGGGACAATCAGCCCCAGCATTTT. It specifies CASSPTGDNQPQHF.

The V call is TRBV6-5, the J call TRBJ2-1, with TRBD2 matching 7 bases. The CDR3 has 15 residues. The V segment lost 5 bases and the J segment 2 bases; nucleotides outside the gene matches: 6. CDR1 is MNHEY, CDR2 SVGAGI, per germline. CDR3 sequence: CASSRAGVAYNEQFF. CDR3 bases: TGTGCCAGCAGTCGGGCGGGGGTTGCCTACAATGAGCAGTTCTTC.

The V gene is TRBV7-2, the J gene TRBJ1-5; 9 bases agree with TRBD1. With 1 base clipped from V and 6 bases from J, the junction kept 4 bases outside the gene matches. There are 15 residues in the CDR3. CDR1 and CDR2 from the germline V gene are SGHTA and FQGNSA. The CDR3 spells CASSLGQGGIQPQHF. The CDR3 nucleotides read TGTGCCAGCAGCTTAGGACAGGGGGGTATTCAGCCCCAGCATTTT.

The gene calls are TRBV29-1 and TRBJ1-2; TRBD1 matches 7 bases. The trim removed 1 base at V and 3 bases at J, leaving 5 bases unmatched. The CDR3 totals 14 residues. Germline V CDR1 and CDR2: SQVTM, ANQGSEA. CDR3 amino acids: CSVEVLDRDYGYTF. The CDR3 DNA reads TGCAGCGTTGAAGTTCTCGACAGGGACTATGGCTACACCTTC.